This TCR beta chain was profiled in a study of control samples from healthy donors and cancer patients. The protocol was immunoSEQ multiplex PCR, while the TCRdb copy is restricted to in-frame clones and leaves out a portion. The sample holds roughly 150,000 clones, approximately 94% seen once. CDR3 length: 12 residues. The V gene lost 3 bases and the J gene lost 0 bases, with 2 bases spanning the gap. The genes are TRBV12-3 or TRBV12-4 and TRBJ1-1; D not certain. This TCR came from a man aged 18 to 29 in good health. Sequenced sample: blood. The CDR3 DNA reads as TGTGCCAGCAGTTTCGTGAACACTGAAGCTTTCTTT. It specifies CASSFVNTEAFF.